This T cell receptor beta chain appears in the sequencing data of a study of T cell responses to AZD1222 COVID-19 vaccine. Produced via immunoSEQ multiplex PCR; TCRdb's table is partial and in-frame only. The data contain about 120,000 clones, about 91% of them singletons. CDR1 is MNHEY and CDR2 is SVGAGI in the germline V gene. The CDR3 is made up of 15 amino acids. Germline trimming cut 4 bases from V and 5 bases from J; bases unmatched to any gene: 7. This clonotype was obtained from an adult in good health. The specimen was peripheral blood, collected on day 0 of AZD1222 vaccination. J is TRBJ1-2 and V is TRBV6-5; 10 bases map to TRBD1. CDR3 sequence: CASSFDRGLGYGYTF. As DNA, the CDR3 is TGTGCCAGCAGTTTCGACAGGGGGCTCGGTTATGGCTACACCTTC.